Here is one T cell receptor (beta chain) with its context. Its antigen is not known. The entry originates in a study of T cell responses to AZD1222 COVID-19 vaccine. Study-wide points: Clonal diversity was possibly underestimated, and white British individuals and females predominated among donors. Spike-specific TCR breadth rose after two AZD1222 doses, and depth rose as well. Regions 160-218 and 743-854 dominated among vaccine-associated CD4 TCRs spanning spike. Repertoire sampling occurred only after the peak T cell response.

Clones were read by immunoSEQ multiplex PCR, and TCRdb kept only the in-frame ones, dropping some. The sample lists about 190,000 clones; more than 80% were seen once. V was pared by 5 bases and J by 3 bases, with 13 bases between. The CDR3 extends over 14 amino acids. Germline CDR1 and CDR2: LNHDA and SQIVND (reference sequence). The sample was peripheral blood, taken 28 days after the second dose of the MenACWY control vaccine. The receptor comes from an adult who received the MenACWY meningococcal vaccine as a control. This chain joins TRBV19 and TRBJ2-5, with D maybe TRBD2 (6 bases). The CDR3 region is CASSRGMLEETQYF. CDR3 bases: TGTGCCAGTAGTCGCGGGATGCTAGAAGAGACCCAGTACTTC.